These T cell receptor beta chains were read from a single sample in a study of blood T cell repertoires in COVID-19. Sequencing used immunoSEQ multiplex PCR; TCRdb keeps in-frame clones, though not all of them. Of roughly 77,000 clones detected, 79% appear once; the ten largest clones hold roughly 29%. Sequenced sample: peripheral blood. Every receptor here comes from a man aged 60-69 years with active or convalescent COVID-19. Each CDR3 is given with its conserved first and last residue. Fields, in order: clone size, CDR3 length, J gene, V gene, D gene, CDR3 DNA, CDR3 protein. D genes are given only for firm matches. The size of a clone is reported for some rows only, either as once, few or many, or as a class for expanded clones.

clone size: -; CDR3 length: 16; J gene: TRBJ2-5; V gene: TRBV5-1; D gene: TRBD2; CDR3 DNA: TGCGCCAGCAGCTCGGGAGGCTACAGGTTCCAAGAGACCCAGTACTTC; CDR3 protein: CASSSGGYRFQETQYF
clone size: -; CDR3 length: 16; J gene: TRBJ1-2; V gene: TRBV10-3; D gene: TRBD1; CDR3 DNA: TGTGCCATCAGTGCGTCCACAGGGGGCGGAACCTATGGCTACACCTTC; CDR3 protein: CAISASTGGGTYGYTF
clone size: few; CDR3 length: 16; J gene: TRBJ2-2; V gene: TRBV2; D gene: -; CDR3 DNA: TGTGCCAGCACCGACAGGTCCCAGGGGATAGCCGGGGAGCTGTTTTTT; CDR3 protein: CASTDRSQGIAGELFF
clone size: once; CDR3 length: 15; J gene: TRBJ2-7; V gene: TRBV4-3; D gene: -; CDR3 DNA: TGCGCCAGCAGCCAAGAACACGACAATTTCTACGAGCAGTACTTC; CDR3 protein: CASSQEHDNFYEQYF
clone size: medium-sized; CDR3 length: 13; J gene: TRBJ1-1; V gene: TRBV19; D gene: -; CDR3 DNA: TGTGCCAGTACCCTACTAGATTACACTGAAGCTTTCTTT; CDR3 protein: CASTLLDYTEAFF
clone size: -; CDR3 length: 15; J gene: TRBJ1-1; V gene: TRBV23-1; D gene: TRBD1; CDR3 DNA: TGCGCCAGCAGTCAATCAGCGACAGGGGTTTCTGAAGCTTTCTTT; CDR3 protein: CASSQSATGVSEAFF
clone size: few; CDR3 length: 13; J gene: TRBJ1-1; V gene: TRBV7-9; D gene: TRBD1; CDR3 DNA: TGTGCCAGCAGCCTATACAGGGGGGTTGAAGCTTTCTTT; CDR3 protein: CASSLYRGVEAFF
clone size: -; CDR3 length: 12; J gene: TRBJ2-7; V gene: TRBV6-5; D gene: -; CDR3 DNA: TGTGCCAGCAGTTACTCGACAGACGAGCAGTACTTC; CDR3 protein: CASSYSTDEQYF
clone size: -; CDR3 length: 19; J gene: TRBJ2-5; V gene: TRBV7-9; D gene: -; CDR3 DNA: TGTGCCAGCAGCCCCCTTTTCATTCCCCGGCAGGGGCTACAAGAGACCCAGTACTTC; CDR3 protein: CASSPLFIPRQGLQETQYF
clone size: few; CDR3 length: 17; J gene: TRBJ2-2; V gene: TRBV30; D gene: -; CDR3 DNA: TGTGCCTGGAGTCGGTATATCGCAGGGGTGAACACCGGGGAGCTGTTTTTT; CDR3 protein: CAWSRYIAGVNTGELFF
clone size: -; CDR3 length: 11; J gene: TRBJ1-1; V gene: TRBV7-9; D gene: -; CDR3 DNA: TGTGCCAGCAGCTATAGCGCTGAAGCTTTCTTT; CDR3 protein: CASSYSAEAFF
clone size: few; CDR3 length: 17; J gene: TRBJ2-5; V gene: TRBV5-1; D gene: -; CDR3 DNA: TGCGCCAGCAGCTTGGCGCTAGGGTCAGGGAACCAAGAGACCCAGTACTTC; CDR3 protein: CASSLALGSGNQETQYF
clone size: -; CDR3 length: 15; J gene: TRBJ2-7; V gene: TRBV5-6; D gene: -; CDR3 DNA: TGTGCCAGCAGCTGGGAGCCGGGTAGGGACTACGAGCAGTACTTC; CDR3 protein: CASSWEPGRDYEQYF
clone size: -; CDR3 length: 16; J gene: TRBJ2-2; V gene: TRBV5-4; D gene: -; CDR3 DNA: TGTGCCAGCAGCTTCAGAGGGAACGCGAACACCGGGGAGCTGTTTTTT; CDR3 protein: CASSFRGNANTGELFF
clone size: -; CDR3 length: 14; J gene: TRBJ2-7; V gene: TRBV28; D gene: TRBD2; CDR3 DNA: TGTGCCAGCAGCCGTACTAGCGGGGGTTACGAGCAGTACTTC; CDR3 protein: CASSRTSGGYEQYF
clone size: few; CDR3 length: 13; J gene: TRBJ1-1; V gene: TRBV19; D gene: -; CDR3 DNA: TGTGCCAGTAGTATCTCAGAGAACACTGAAGCTTTCTTT; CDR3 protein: CASSISENTEAFF
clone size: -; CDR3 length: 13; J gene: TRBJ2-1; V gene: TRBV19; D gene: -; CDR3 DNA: TGTGCCAGTAGTATAAGCGACCCCAGCGAGCAGTTCTTC; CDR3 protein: CASSISDPSEQFF
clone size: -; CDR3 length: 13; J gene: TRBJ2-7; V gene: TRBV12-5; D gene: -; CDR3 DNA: TGTGCTAGGGGGGAGGTAAGCTCCTACGAGCAGTACTTC; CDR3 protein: CARGEVSSYEQYF
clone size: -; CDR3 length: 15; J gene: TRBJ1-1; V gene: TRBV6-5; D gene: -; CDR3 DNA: TGTGCCAGCACCCCCCGCGCGACAGAGAACACTGAAGCTTTCTTT; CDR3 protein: CASTPRATENTEAFF
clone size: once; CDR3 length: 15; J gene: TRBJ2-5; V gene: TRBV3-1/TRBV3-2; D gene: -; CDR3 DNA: TGTGCCAGCAGCCAAGGTCGACAGGGAGGAGAGACCCAGTACTTC; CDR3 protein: CASSQGRQGGETQYF
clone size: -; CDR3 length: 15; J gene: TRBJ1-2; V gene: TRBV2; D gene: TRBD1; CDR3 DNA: TGTGCCAGCAGTGTAATCCGGGACAGGGCGAAGGGCTACACCTTC; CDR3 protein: CASSVIRDRAKGYTF
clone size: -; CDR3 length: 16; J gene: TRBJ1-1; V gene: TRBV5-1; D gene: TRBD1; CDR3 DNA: TGCGCCAGCAGCTTTGGACAGGGCGGTATGAACACTGAAGCTTTCTTT; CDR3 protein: CASSFGQGGMNTEAFF
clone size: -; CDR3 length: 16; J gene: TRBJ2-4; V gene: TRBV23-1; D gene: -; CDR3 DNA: TGCGCCAGGGGAGATTCGTCATACCTAGCCAAAAACATTCAGTACTTC; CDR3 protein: CARGDSSYLAKNIQYF
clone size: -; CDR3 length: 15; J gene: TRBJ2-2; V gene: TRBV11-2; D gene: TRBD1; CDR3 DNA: TGTGCCAGCAGCTCAGACAGGGGTTACACCGGGGAGCTGTTTTTT; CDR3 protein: CASSSDRGYTGELFF
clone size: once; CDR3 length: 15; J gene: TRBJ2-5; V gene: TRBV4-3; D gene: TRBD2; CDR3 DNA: TGCGCCAGCAGCCAAGGTCCGGGACTAGCCGAGACCCAGTACTTC; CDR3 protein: CASSQGPGLAETQYF
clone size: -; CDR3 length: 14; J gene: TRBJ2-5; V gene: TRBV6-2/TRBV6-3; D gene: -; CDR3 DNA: TGTGCCAGCAGTTACTTTCGGTTACAAGAGACCCAGTACTTC; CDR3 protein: CASSYFRLQETQYF
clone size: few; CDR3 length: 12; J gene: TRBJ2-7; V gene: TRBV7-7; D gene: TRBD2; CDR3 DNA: TGTGCCAGCAGCGTTCCGGGGGGCGAGCAGTACTTC; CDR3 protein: CASSVPGGEQYF
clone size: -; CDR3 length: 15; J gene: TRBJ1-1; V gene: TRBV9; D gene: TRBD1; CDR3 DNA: TGTGCCAGCAGCGTAGTTTATCAGGGGGCCACTGAAGCTTTCTTT; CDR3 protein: CASSVVYQGATEAFF
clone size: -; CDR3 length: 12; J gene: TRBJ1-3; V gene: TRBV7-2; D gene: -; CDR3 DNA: TGTGCCAGCAGCTTAACCCGGGGCACCATATATTTT; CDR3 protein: CASSLTRGTIYF
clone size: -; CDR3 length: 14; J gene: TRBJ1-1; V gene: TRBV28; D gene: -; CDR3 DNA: TGTGCCAGCAGTTCACACCTCCTTAACACTGAAGCTTTCTTT; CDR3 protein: CASSSHLLNTEAFF
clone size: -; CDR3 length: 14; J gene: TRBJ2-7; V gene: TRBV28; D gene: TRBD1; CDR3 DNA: TGTGCCAGCAGGTTACAGGGGGCAGTGTACGAGCAGTACTTC; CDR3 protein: CASRLQGAVYEQYF
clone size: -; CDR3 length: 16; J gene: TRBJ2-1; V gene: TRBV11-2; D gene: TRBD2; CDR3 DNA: TGTGCCAGCAGCCGTATATTTGGGGGGGTATACAATGAGCAGTTCTTC; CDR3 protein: CASSRIFGGVYNEQFF
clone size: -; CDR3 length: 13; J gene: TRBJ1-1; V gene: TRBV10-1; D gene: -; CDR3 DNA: TGCGCCAGCAGCATACAGGGAGGGACTGAAGCTTTCTTT; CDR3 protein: CASSIQGGTEAFF
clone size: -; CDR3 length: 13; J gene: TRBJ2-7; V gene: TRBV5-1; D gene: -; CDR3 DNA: TGCGCCAGCAGTTCCCAACCGGGCTACGAGCAGTACTTC; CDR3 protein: CASSSQPGYEQYF
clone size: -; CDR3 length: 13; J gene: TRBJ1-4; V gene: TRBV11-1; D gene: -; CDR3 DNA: TGTGCCAGCAGCTTAGACAGGTCGGAAAAACTGTTTTTT; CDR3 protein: CASSLDRSEKLFF
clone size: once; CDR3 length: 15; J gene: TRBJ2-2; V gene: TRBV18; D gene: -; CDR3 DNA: TGTGCCAGCTCACCGGGACTTACGAACACCGGGGAGCTGTTTTTT; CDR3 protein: CASSPGLTNTGELFF
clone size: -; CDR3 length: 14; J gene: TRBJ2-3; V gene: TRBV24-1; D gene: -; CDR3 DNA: TGTGCCACCAGTGGGAGAGGCCCAGCAGATACGCAGTATTTT; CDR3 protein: CATSGRGPADTQYF
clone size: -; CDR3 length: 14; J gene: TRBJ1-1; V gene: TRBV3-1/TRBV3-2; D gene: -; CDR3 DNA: TGTGCCAGCAACCGCGGAATGGGGAACACTGAAGCTTTCTTT; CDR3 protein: CASNRGMGNTEAFF
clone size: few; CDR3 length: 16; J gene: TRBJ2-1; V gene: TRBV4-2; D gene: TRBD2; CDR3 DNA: TGTGCCAGCAGCCAAGGGCGGGGGGGCTCCTACAATGAGCAGTTCTTC; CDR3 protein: CASSQGRGGSYNEQFF
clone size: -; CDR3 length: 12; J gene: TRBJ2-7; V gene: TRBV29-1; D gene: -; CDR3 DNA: TGCAGCGTACCCAAGGGAGACTACGAGCAGTACTTC; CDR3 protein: CSVPKGDYEQYF
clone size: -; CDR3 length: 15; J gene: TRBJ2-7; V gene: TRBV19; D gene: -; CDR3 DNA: TGTGCCAGTAGAGATACAGGGCTAAGGACCTACGAGCAGTACTTC; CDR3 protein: CASRDTGLRTYEQYF